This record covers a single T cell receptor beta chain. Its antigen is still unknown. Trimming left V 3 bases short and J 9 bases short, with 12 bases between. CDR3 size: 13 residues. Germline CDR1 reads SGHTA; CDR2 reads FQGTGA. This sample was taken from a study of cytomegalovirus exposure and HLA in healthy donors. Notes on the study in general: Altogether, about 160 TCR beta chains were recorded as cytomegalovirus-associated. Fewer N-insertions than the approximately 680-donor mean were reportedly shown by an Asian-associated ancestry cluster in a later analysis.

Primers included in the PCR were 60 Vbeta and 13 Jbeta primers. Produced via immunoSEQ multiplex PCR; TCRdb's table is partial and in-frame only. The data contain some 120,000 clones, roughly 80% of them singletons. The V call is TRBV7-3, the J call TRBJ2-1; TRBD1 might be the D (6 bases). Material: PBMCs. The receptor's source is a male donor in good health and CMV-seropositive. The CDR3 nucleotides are TGTGCCAGCAGCTTGCAGGGGATAGGTGAGCAGTTCTTC. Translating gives CASSLQGIGEQFF.